The present T cell receptor beta chain was sequenced within a study of blood T cells in healthy people across ages. PCR was performed a second time for about 6 to 12 cycles using a sample-barcoded 5' primer and a J-beta primer mix. From the 5' RACE reads, TCRdb called clonotypes with MiXCR, one entry per CDR3 protein. The sample includes 1.5 million to 2 million distinct CDR3 sequences, approximately 30% of them seen just once. Per germline, CDR1 SGHTA and CDR2 FQGNSA. The CDR3 is 17 residues long. On this clonotype: The junction does not match germline at one end; this may be a read error.

This clonotype was sampled from a woman in her twenties or thirties in good health. Input material: blood. This sequence joins TRBV7-2 and TRBJ2-3; TRBD2 matches at 9 bases. CDR3 nucleotides: TGCGCCAGCAGCTCTTCTTTTAGCGGGAGTGGAACAGATACGCAGTATTTT. Translating gives CASSSSFSGSGTDTQYF.